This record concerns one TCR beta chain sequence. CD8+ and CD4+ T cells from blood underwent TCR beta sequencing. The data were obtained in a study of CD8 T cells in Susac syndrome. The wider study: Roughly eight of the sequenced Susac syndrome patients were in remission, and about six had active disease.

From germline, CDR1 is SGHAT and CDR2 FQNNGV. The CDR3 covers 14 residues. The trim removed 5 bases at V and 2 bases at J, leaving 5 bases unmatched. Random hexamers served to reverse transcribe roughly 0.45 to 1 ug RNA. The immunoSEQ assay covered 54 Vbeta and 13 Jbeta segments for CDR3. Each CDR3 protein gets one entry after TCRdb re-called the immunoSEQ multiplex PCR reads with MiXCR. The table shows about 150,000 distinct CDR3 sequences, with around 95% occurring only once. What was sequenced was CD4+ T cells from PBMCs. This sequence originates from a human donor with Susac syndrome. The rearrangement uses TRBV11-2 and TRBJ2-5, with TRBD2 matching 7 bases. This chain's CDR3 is CASSPTGGQETQYF. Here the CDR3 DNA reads TGTGCCAGCAGCCCAACGGGGGGACAAGAGACCCAGTACTTC.